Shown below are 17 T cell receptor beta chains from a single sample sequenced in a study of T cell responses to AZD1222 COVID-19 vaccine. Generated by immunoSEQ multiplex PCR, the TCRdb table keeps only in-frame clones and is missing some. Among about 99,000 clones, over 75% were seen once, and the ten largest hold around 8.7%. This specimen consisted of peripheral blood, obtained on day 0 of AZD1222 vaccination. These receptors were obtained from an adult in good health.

CDR3 nucleotides: TGTGCCAGCAGCTTATCTGTGGGACTATCGACCTACAATGAGCAGTTCTTC. Its protein is CASSLSVGLSTYNEQFF. The genes are TRBV11-3 and TRBJ2-1; TRBD2 matches at 7 bases. Trimming took 2 bases from V and 2 from J; bases not matched to a gene: 9. The CDR3 runs to 17 residues. The germline V gene encodes CDR1 SGHNT and CDR2 YENEEA.

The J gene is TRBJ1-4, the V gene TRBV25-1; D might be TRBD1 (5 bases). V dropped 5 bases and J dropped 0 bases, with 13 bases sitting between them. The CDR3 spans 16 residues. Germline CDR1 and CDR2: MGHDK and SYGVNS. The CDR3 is CASSRGFGSTNEKLFF. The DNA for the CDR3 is TGTGCCAGCAGTAGGGGTTTTGGGTCAACTAATGAAAAACTGTTTTTT.

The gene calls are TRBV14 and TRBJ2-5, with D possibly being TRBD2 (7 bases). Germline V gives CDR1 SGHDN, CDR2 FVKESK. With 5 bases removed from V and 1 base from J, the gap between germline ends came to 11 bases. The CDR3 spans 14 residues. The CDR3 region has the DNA TGTGCCAGCAGCAGGGGGGGGACCCAAGAGACCCAGTACTTC. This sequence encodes CASSRGGTQETQYF.

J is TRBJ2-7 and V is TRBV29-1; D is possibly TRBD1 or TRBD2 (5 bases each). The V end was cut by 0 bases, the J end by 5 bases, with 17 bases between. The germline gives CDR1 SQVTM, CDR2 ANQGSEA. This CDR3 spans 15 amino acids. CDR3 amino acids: CSVEEQAVRGHEQYF. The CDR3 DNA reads TGCAGCGTTGAAGAGCAGGCTGTAAGGGGACACGAGCAGTACTTC.

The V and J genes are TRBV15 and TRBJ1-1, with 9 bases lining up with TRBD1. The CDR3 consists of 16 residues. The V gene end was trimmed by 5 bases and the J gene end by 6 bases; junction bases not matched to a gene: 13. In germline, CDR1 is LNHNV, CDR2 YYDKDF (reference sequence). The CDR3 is CATSLEERTGVPEAFF. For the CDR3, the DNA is TGTGCCACCAGCTTAGAGGAGAGGACAGGGGTCCCTGAAGCTTTCTTT.

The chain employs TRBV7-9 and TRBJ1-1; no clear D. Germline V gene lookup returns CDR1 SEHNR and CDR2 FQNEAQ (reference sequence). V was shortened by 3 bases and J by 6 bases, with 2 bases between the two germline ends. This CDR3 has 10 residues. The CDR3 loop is CASSLPEAFF. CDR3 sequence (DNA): TGTGCCAGCAGCTTGCCTGAAGCTTTCTTT.

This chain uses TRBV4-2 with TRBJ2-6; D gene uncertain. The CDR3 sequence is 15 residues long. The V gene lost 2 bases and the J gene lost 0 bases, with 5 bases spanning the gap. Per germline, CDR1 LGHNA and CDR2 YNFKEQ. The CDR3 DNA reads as TGTGCCAGCAGCCAACAGTACTCTGGGGCCAACGTCCTGACTTTC. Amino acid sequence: CASSQQYSGANVLTF.

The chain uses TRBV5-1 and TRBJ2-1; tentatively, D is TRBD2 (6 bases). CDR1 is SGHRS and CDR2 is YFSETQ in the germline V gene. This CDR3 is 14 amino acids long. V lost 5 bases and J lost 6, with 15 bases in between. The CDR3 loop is CASRSGTYSNEQFF. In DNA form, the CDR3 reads TGCGCCAGCAGGTCCGGGACTTACTCCAATGAGCAGTTCTTC.

The chain's CDR3 is CASRRAGSYEQYF. In DNA form, the CDR3 reads TGCGCCAGCAGGCGGGCTGGGTCCTACGAGCAGTACTTC. The V and J genes are TRBV5-1 and TRBJ2-7, with a tentative D call TRBD2 (5 bases). With 5 bases removed from V and 1 base from J, the gap between germline ends came to 10 bases. The germline V gene encodes CDR1 SGHRS and CDR2 YFSETQ. The CDR3 consists of 13 residues.

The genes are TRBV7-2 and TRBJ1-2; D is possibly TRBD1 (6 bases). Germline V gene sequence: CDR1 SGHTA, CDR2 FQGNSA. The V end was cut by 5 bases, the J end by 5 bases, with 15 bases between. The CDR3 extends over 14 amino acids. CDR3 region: CASSQTRGGYGYTF. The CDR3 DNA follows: TGTGCCAGCAGCCAGACGAGGGGGGGTTATGGCTACACCTTC.

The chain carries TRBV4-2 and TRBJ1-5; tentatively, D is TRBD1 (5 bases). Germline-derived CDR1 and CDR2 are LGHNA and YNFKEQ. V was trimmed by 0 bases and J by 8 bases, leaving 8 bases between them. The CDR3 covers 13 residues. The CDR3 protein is CASSQEKGKPQHF. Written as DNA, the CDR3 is TGTGCCAGCAGCCAAGAAAAGGGGAAGCCCCAGCATTTT.

DNA for the CDR3: TGCGCCAGCAGCCAGGCCCAACGAGCGGGAGGCTACAATGAGCAGTTCTTC. Residues: CASSQAQRAGGYNEQFF. This sequence joins TRBV4-1 and TRBJ2-1, with 9 bases aligning to TRBD2. The CDR3 extends over 17 amino acids. Germline CDR1 and CDR2: MGHRA and YSYEKL. Germline trimming cut 3 bases from V and 3 bases from J; bases unmatched to any gene: 9.

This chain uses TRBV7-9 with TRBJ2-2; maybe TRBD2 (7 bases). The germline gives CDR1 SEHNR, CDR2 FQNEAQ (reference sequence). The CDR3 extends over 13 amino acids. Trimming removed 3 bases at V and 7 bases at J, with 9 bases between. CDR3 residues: CASSFGGLGELFF. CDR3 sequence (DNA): TGTGCCAGCAGCTTCGGGGGGCTCGGGGAGCTGTTTTTT.

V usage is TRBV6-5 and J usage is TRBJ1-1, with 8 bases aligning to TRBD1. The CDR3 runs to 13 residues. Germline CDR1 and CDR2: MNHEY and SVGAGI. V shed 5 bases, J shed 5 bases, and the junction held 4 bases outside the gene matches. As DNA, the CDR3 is TGTGCCAGCAGTCAACAGGGGGGGACTGAAGCTTTCTTT. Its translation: CASSQQGGTEAFF.

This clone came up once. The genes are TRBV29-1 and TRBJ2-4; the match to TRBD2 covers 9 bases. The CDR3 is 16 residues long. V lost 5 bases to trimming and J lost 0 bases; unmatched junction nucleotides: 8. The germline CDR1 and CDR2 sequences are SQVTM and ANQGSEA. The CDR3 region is CSVCLAGPLAKNIQYF. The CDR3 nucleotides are TGCAGCGTTTGCCTAGCGGGACCCCTAGCCAAAAACATTCAGTACTTC.

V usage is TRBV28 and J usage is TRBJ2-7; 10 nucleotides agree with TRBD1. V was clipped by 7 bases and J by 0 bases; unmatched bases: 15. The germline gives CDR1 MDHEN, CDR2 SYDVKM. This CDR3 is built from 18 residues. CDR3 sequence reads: CASTHPPGQGFFSYEQYF. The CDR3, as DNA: TGTGCCAGCACCCACCCCCCGGGACAGGGGTTTTTCTCCTACGAGCAGTACTTC.

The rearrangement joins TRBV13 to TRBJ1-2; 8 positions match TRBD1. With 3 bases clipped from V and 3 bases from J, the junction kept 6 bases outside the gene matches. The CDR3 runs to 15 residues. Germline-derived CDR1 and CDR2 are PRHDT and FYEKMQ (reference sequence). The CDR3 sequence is CASSFQGADYYGYTF. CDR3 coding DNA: TGTGCCAGCAGCTTTCAGGGGGCCGACTACTATGGCTACACCTTC.